This TCR beta chain was retrieved from a study of cytomegalovirus exposure and HLA in healthy donors. The V and J ends lost 4 bases and 1 base respectively, with 13 bases between them. The CDR3 has 15 amino acids. CDR1 is MGHDK and CDR2 is SYGVNS in the germline V gene. The PCR contained 60 Vbeta and 13 Jbeta primers. This table comes from immunoSEQ multiplex PCR, and its TCRdb copy is limited to in-frame clones, with some not included. Here the sample table reports 50,000 to 70,000 clones. The clonotype was recovered from a woman in her late teens or twenties in good health and CMV-seronegative. The chain carries TRBV25-1 and TRBJ2-5; D possibly corresponds to TRBD1 (6 bases). Sequencing used PBMCs. CDR3: CASSADGQPQETQYF. The CDR3 DNA reads TGTGCCAGCAGTGCCGATGGACAGCCCCAAGAGACCCAGTACTTC.